This T cell receptor beta chain was documented in a study of neurological immune-mediated disorders. At least ten counts were recorded for this clonotype. What it binds is unknown. Overall study findings and caveats: Patients with HTLV-1-associated myelopathy had the highest level of TCR clonal expansion, whereas patients with multiple sclerosis had the lowest level, falling beneath the level found in healthy controls. Across subjects, expanded clones had no CDR3 amino acid sequences in common, pointing to private repertoires in all groups. Phylogenetic grouping assigned the repertoires of 18 of 34 multiple sclerosis patients to a single related-CDR3 cluster, which may represent a signature.

From the 5' RACE reads, TCRdb called clonotypes with MiXCR, one entry per CDR3 protein. Here the sample spans about 82,000 distinct CDR3 sequences, just over 2.5% being singletons. The sequencing sample was made of PBMCs. This sequence originates from a woman in her twenties or thirties with multiple sclerosis.

The CDR3 DNA reads TGTGCCAGCAGCTCCCGGACAGGGGCTGAGGGGGAGCTGTTTTTT. As protein: CASSSRTGAEGELFF. The chain combines TRBV7-2 with TRBJ2-2; TRBD1 matches 9 bases. V gave up 4 bases and J gave up 8 bases; unmatched junction bases: 8. CDR1 is SGHTA and CDR2 is FQGNSA in the germline V gene. This CDR3 spans 15 amino acids.